The following is a TCR beta chain sequence with its context. The antigen is not known. This sample is drawn from a study of T cell responses to AZD1222 COVID-19 vaccine. Study results and limitations: Seropositive status at baseline applied to only 5 to 7 AZD1222 recipients. The sample set comprised mostly white British donors with more females, and clonal diversity was possibly underestimated.

The repertoire was sequenced with immunoSEQ multiplex PCR; TCRdb's copy has only in-frame clones and lacks some. The repertoire consists of roughly 86,000 clones, with about 85% occurring once and the leading ten covering 4.5%. The CDR3 is 15 residues long. Per the germline V gene, CDR1 is SGHNT and CDR2 is YYREEE (reference sequence). Germline trimming cut 4 bases from V and 5 bases from J; bases unmatched to any gene: 7. The source of this sequence is an adult who received the AZD1222 COVID-19 vaccine. The sequenced sample was peripheral blood, obtained 28 days after the second AZD1222 dose. V usage is TRBV5-4 and J usage is TRBJ2-2, with TRBD2 matching over 8 bases. The CDR3 here is CASSLSGTSTGELFF. The CDR3 DNA reads as TGTGCCAGCAGCCTTAGCGGGACTTCGACCGGGGAGCTGTTTTTT.